The following is a T cell receptor beta chain sequence with its context. The data were obtained in a study of T cell changes during pregnancy in multiple sclerosis. The assay was immunoSEQ multiplex PCR, and TCRdb's table has in-frame clones only and misses some. The repertoire holds some 80,000 clones, with approximately 90% as singletons. CDR1 is SGHRS and CDR2 is YFSETQ in the germline V gene. Trimming at V came to 4 bases and at J to 7 bases, leaving 10 bases not matched to a gene. The CDR3 is made up of 15 amino acids. The origin of this receptor is a female donor with multiple sclerosis, enrolled in a pregnancy study. The sequenced sample was peripheral blood, obtained in the first trimester of pregnancy. V is TRBV5-1 and J is TRBJ2-1, with 8 bases that match TRBD1. The chain's CDR3 is CASSPRQGKGNEQFF. The CDR3 region has the DNA TGCGCCAGCAGCCCCAGACAGGGGAAGGGGAATGAGCAGTTCTTC.